This T cell receptor beta chain came from a study of CD8+ T cells in alopecia areata. Concerning this clone itself: As yet, its antigen is unknown.

Treatment noted: oral pan-JAK inhibitor, 5-10 mg twice daily. Once RNA had been extracted, it was reverse transcribed into cDNA to act as the sequencing template. Assay: immunoSEQ multiplex PCR; the TCRdb copy retains only in-frame clones and omits some. The top ten clones hold about 20% of a sample with roughly 46,000 clones, about two thirds of them seen once. General study findings and limits: Expanded CD8+ clones among the top 100, as well as scalp clonality, were significantly decreased by tofacitinib. Tissue-resident alphabeta T cells belonging to normal skin likewise get sequenced within scalp specimens. Higher clonality was seen in lesional scalp than in normal scalp, especially in alopecia totalis/universalis.

CDR1 SQVTM and CDR2 ANQGSEA come from the germline V gene. The CDR3 is 13 amino acids. V dropped 5 bases and J dropped 0; count of bases not matched to a gene: 1. The source was CD8+ T cells sorted from blood, collected at week 4, from a patient treated with tofacitinib. The chain employs TRBV29-1 and TRBJ2-3; 8 bases line up with TRBD2. This clonotype was sampled from a human donor with alopecia areata. CDR3 residues: CSVLAGSTDTQYF. CDR3 sequence (DNA): TGCAGCGTTTTAGCGGGGAGCACAGATACGCAGTATTTT.